The 27 T cell receptor beta chains below were found in one sample sequenced in a study of neurological immune-mediated disorders. The time point: longitudinal time-point 3. A single record per CDR3 protein comes from TCRdb applying MiXCR to the 5' RACE reads. The sample holds around 53,000 distinct CDR3 sequences; approximately 8.4% are singletons and the top ten take 1.5% to 2%. The sample taken for sequencing was PBMCs. These receptors all stem from a woman in her thirties or forties in good health.

Note on this clonotype: The junction differs from germline at one of its ends, possibly a read error. This chain joins TRBV4-3 and TRBJ2-3, with a weak D call TRBD2 (8 bases). CDR1 and CDR2 (germline): LGHNA, YSLEER. The length of the CDR3 is 17 residues. The CDR3: CASSLGGRGGAERYAVF. The CDR3 nucleotides are TGCGCCAGCAGCCTAGGGGGCCGGGGGGGGGCCGAAAGATACGCAGTATTT.

This clonotype was counted at least ten times. J is TRBJ2-1 and V is TRBV7-3, with 7 nucleotides matching TRBD1. Germline V lookup: CDR1 SGHTA, CDR2 FQGTGA. The CDR3 is 16 residues long. After removal of 2 bases from V and 7 bases from J, the junction contained 11 bases not matched to a gene. The CDR3 spells CASSLSRGPTGNEQFF. CDR3 bases: TGTGCCAGCAGCTTATCTAGGGGGCCGACAGGGAATGAGCAGTTCTTC.

This clonotype was seen only a few times. The V gene is TRBV29-1, the J gene TRBJ1-4, with D possibly matching TRBD1 (6 bases). Trimming cost V 0 bases and J 11 bases, with 16 bases left between them. Germline lookup yields CDR1 SQVTM and CDR2 ANQGSEA. CDR3 length: 14 residues. CDR3 amino acids: CSVEEGAVVQKLFF. DNA for the CDR3: TGCAGCGTTGAAGAGGGGGCAGTGGTTCAGAAACTGTTTTTT.

This clonotype was seen many times. The V and J genes are TRBV5-6 and TRBJ2-3; D perhaps matches TRBD1 (5 bases). Germline assignment: CDR1 SGHDT and CDR2 YYEEEE. Trimming cost V 3 bases and J 0 bases, with 8 bases left between them. The CDR3 loop spans 14 amino acids. Here the CDR3 reads CASSSTGSTDTQYF. In DNA form, the CDR3 reads TGTGCCAGCAGCTCCACAGGAAGCACAGATACGCAGTATTTT.

This clonotype was detected many times. The chain employs TRBV7-2 and TRBJ2-5, with D perhaps TRBD2 (6 bases). This CDR3 is 15 amino acids long. V was pared by 4 bases and J by 4 bases, with 16 bases between. Germline values: CDR1 SGHTA, CDR2 FQGNSA. The CDR3 sequence: CASSSGRLAPETQYF. As DNA, the CDR3 is TGTGCCAGCAGCTCGGGGAGGCTAGCTCCAGAGACCCAGTACTTC.

This clonotype was seen at least ten times. The chain uses TRBV5-4 and TRBJ2-5; D is tentatively TRBD1 or TRBD2 (5 bases each). Trimming removed 5 bases from V and 4 bases from J, with 15 bases in between. The CDR3 spans 14 residues. Germline CDR1 reads SGHNT; CDR2 reads YYREEE (reference sequence). Here the CDR3 DNA reads TGTGCCAGCAGGGATCCGGGACCGAGAGAGACCCAGTACTTC. As protein: CASRDPGPRETQYF.

In this sample, this clonotype turned up many times. This chain connects TRBV3-1 to TRBJ2-1, with D maybe TRBD1 (6 bases). This CDR3 region has 14 residues. Germline V CDR1 and CDR2: LGHDT, YNNKEL (reference sequence). Trimming took 4 bases from V and 10 from J, leaving 17 bases between them. CDR3: CASSPIMGAGEQFF. For the CDR3, the DNA is TGTGCCAGCAGCCCGATAATGGGGGCGGGCGAGCAGTTCTTC.

A few counts support this clonotype. The chain employs TRBV11-2 and TRBJ1-6, with a possible D match to TRBD1 (6 bases). Trimming shortened V by 5 bases and J by 7 bases, and 15 bases separated the two germline ends. Germline-derived CDR1 and CDR2 are SGHAT and FQNNGV. The CDR3 runs 15 residues. This CDR3 reads CASSGGLQGNSPLHF. The CDR3 region has the DNA TGTGCCAGCAGCGGGGGTTTACAGGGAAATTCACCCCTCCACTTT.

This clonotype was seen many times. This chain links TRBV27 with TRBJ2-3; possible D gene TRBD2, 6 bases. V lost 3 bases and J 4 bases, leaving 17 bases between the germline ends. CDR1 MNHEY and CDR2 SMNVEV come from the germline V gene (reference sequence). This CDR3 has 16 amino acids. The CDR3 bases are TGTGCCAGCAGTTTTTCGGCGGGATGGGCTCCAGATACGCAGTATTTT. It specifies CASSFSAGWAPDTQYF.

In regard to this clonotype: A read error may explain this, as a much larger clone is one base away. This sequence joins TRBV5-5 and TRBJ2-5; 9 bases align to TRBD1. The CDR3 loop spans 16 amino acids. Germline V gives CDR1 SGHKS, CDR2 YYEKEE (reference sequence). V gave up 5 bases and J gave up 2 bases; unmatched junction bases: 10. The chain's CDR3 is CASSPKGTGLQETQYF. The CDR3 coding sequence is TGTGCCAGCAGTCCTAAGGGGACAGGGTTACAAGAGACCCAGTACTTC.

This clonotype is termed medium-sized. This chain joins TRBV28 and TRBJ2-7, with 7 positions matching TRBD1. This CDR3 spans 16 amino acids. With 2 bases clipped from V and 3 bases from J, the junction kept 10 bases outside the gene matches. The V gene's germline CDR1 is MDHEN and CDR2 SYDVKM. The CDR3 protein is CASSLDRDSPLYEQYF. Here the CDR3 DNA reads TGTGCCAGCAGTTTAGACCGGGACAGCCCGCTCTACGAGCAGTACTTC.

This clonotype was recorded a few times. The chain couples TRBV4-2 to TRBJ1-1, with 9 positions matching TRBD1. CDR1 is LGHNA, CDR2 YNFKEQ, per germline. The CDR3 sequence is 14 residues long. J lost 6 bases, V lost 4 bases, and 6 bases had no gene match. The CDR3 loop is CASSRGTGLSEAFF. In DNA, the CDR3 is TGTGCCAGCAGCCGAGGGACAGGGCTCTCTGAAGCTTTCTTT.

The V and J genes are TRBV6-1 and TRBJ1-1; TRBD1 might be the D (5 bases). CDR3 size: 11 residues. The germline CDR1 and CDR2 sequences are MNHNS and SASEGT. V was clipped by 4 bases and J by 11 bases, with 11 bases between them. CDR3 bases: TGTGCCAGCAGTGTTGAGGGGAGGGCTTTCTTT. Translated, it gives CASSVEGRAFF.

Ten or more counts support this clonotype. The rearrangement joins TRBV5-1 to TRBJ2-2; D may correspond to TRBD1 or TRBD2 (5 bases each). With 5 bases removed from V and 4 bases from J, the gap between germline ends came to 15 bases. CDR3 length: 15 amino acids. CDR1 and CDR2 from the germline V gene are SGHRS and YFSETQ. The CDR3 is CASSFPGTGTGELFF. The CDR3 DNA reads as TGCGCCAGCAGTTTCCCGGGGACGGGCACCGGGGAGCTGTTTTTT.

Many counts were recorded for this clonotype. V is TRBV12-3 or TRBV12-4 and J is TRBJ1-5; 8 nucleotides line up with TRBD1. The V and J ends lost 2 bases and 5 bases, in that order; junction bases with no gene match: 5. The CDR3 loop spans 15 amino acids. CDR3 in DNA: TGTGCCAGCAGTTTATCAGGACAGGGCCATCAGCCCCAGCATTTT. Translated: CASSLSGQGHQPQHF.

V gene TRBV13 combines with J gene TRBJ2-1, with D possibly TRBD2 on 6 matching bases. The CDR3 runs 13 residues. Germline values: CDR1 PRHDT, CDR2 FYEKMQ (reference sequence). Trimming took 8 bases from V and 5 from J, leaving 13 bases between them. The CDR3 spells CASGEDYNNEQFF. The CDR3 DNA reads TGTGCCAGCGGAGAGGACTACAACAATGAGCAGTTCTTC.

This clonotype has a count of ten or more. V usage is TRBV4-1 and J usage is TRBJ2-7; D may be TRBD1 (5 bases). CDR1 and CDR2 from the germline V gene are MGHRA and YSYEKL. The CDR3 sequence is 15 residues long. Trimming shortened V by 2 bases and J by 0 bases, and 11 bases separated the two germline ends. CDR3 bases: TGCGCCAGCAGCCAACTCCGAGACAGCTCCTACGAGCAGTACTTC. Its protein product is CASSQLRDSSYEQYF.

This clonotype has ten or more counts. This chain uses TRBV5-1 with TRBJ1-5; D gene uncertain. This CDR3 has 13 amino acids. Germline V gives CDR1 SGHRS, CDR2 YFSETQ. Trimming took 0 bases from V and 0 from J, leaving 1 base between them. The CDR3 reads CASSLDSNQPQHF. The CDR3 nucleotides read TGCGCCAGCAGCTTGGATAGCAATCAGCCCCAGCATTTT.

In its sample, this clonotype was seen many times. The V gene is TRBV7-8, the J gene TRBJ2-1; 13 bases line up with TRBD2. After removal of 6 bases from V and 8 bases from J, the junction contained 10 bases not matched to a gene. This CDR3 is built from 16 residues. Germline V lookup: CDR1 SGHVS, CDR2 FQNEAQ. The CDR3 region is CASSRTSGGRGDEQFF. CDR3 sequence (DNA): TGTGCCAGCAGTAGGACTAGCGGGGGCCGTGGTGATGAGCAGTTCTTC.

This chain joins TRBV3-2 and TRBJ2-7. TRBV3-2 is labeled a pseudogene. The CDR3 is made up of 12 amino acids. The CDR3 DNA follows: TGTGCCAGCAGCCAAGGACTTTGGGAGCAGTACTTC. Translating gives CASSQGLWEQYF.

The sample holds many counts of this clonotype. This chain joins TRBV7-2 and TRBJ1-5, with D hard to call. V gave up 5 bases and J gave up 2 bases, with 10 bases separating them. The CDR3 runs 14 residues. Germline V gives CDR1 SGHTA, CDR2 FQGNSA. CDR3: CASSPNLGNQPQHF. The CDR3 DNA reads as TGTGCCAGCAGCCCCAACCTTGGCAATCAGCCCCAGCATTTT. Full variable domain (rest looked up from reference TRBV7-2 and TRBJ1-5): GAGVSQSPSNKVTEKGKDVELRCDPISGHTALYWYRQSLGQGLEFLIYFQGNSAPDKSGLPSDRFSAERTGGSVSTLTIQRTQQEDSAVYLCASSPNLGNQPQHFGDGTRLSIL.

The chain uses TRBV6-6 and TRBJ1-2, with a possible D match to TRBD1 (6 bases). Trimming pared 6 bases from V and 5 bases from J, leaving 22 bases between. The germline gives CDR1 MNHNY, CDR2 SVGAGI (reference sequence). The CDR3 loop spans 16 amino acids. The CDR3 sequence: CASSKNLRTGRYGYTF. DNA for the CDR3: TGTGCCAGCAGCAAAAACTTACGCACAGGGCGGTATGGCTACACCTTC.

This clonotype was detected many times. The V call is TRBV7-2, the J call TRBJ2-3; possibly TRBD2 for D (6 bases). V was cut by 3 bases and J by 6 bases, with 16 bases left in between. Germline V gives CDR1 SGHTA, CDR2 FQGNSA. The CDR3 contains 15 residues. The CDR3 reads CASSLGGAGADTQYF. In DNA form, the CDR3 reads TGTGCCAGCAGCTTGGGCGGGGCGGGCGCGGATACGCAGTATTTT.

This clonotype was counted at least ten times. CDR3 residues: CASSQVLGRGHEQYF. The CDR3 DNA follows: TGCGCCAGCAGCCAAGTTTTGGGGAGGGGCCACGAGCAGTACTTC. The chain links TRBV4-3 to TRBJ2-7, with TRBD2 matching 7 bases. The ends lost 1 base at V and 5 bases at J; junction bases unmatched: 8. Germline V gives CDR1 LGHNA, CDR2 YSLEER. The CDR3 runs 15 residues.

The chain employs TRBV4-3 and TRBJ2-7, with no clear D. The germline V and J ends were trimmed by 0 bases and 3 bases, with 9 bases remaining between them. CDR3 size: 14 residues. CDR1 is LGHNA, CDR2 YSLEER, per germline. CDR3: CASSQDPRNYEQYF. The CDR3 bases are TGCGCCAGCAGCCAAGATCCCCGCAACTACGAGCAGTACTTC.

This clonotype was recorded many times. The gene calls are TRBV7-2 and TRBJ2-5, with a possible D match to TRBD1 (6 bases). V shed 1 base and J shed 4 bases, with 10 bases lying between them. The CDR3 runs to 14 residues. Germline V gene lookup returns CDR1 SGHTA and CDR2 FQGNSA. In nucleotides, the CDR3 is TGTGCCAGCAGCTTAGGAGGGGGAATAGAGACCCAGTACTTC. This encodes CASSLGGGIETQYF.

This clonotype appeared many times. V usage is TRBV5-1 and J usage is TRBJ2-7, with 7 bases aligning to TRBD2. Germline CDR1 reads SGHRS; CDR2 reads YFSETQ. This CDR3 has 15 residues. The junction had 5 bases not matched to a gene; V was cut back by 0 bases and J by 2 bases. In DNA, the CDR3 is TGCGCCAGCAGCTTGGATCCTAGCGGAACCTACGAGCAGTACTTC. Translating it yields CASSLDPSGTYEQYF.